One and the same sample provided the 11 T cell receptor beta chains below, sequenced in a study of early T cells in non-severe SARS-CoV-2 infection. TCRdb used MiXCR to reprocess the 5' RACE reads, holding one entry per CDR3 protein. This sample yields nearly 45,000 distinct CDR3 sequences, of which around a tenth are seen a single time; about a fifth belongs to the top ten. What was sequenced was whole blood. The receptors originated from an adult who was a healthcare worker with PCR-confirmed SARS-CoV-2 infection or an uninfected control (not recorded which).

This clonotype was seen repeatedly, ten times or more. V is TRBV6-2 or TRBV6-3 and J is TRBJ2-7; D gene ambiguous. There are 11 residues in the CDR3. The germline CDR1 and CDR2 sequences are MNHEY and SVGEGT. Trimming left V 5 bases short and J 1 base short, with 3 bases between. CDR3 bases: TGTGCCAGCAGTCGGTCCTACGAGCAGTACTTC. This encodes CASSRSYEQYF.

This clonotype has a handful of counts. The chain couples TRBV5-5 to TRBJ1-5, with TRBD1 matching over 7 bases. V lost 0 bases to trimming and J lost 7 bases; unmatched junction nucleotides: 7. The CDR3 is 15 amino acids. In germline, CDR1 is SGHKS, CDR2 YYEKEE (reference sequence). This CDR3 reads CASSLVSTGTQPQHF. The DNA of the CDR3 is TGTGCCAGCAGCTTGGTATCGACAGGGACCCAGCCCCAGCATTTT.

This clonotype was recorded a few times. The DNA for the CDR3 is TGTGCCAGCAGCTTACCGGGGACAGGGGAGTACTACGAGCAGTACTTC. Its protein product is CASSLPGTGEYYEQYF. The chain is built from TRBV7-9 and TRBJ2-7, with 10 bases that match TRBD1. From germline, CDR1 is SEHNR and CDR2 FQNEAQ (reference sequence). The CDR3 loop spans 16 amino acids. V was pared by 2 bases and J by 3 bases, with 7 bases of the junction left unmatched.

This clonotype was seen only a few times. In nucleotides, the CDR3 is TGTGCCAGCAGCGGTCAAACGGGGATTCAGTACTTC. Protein product: CASSGQTGIQYF. The chain has TRBV5-6 and TRBJ2-4; the D gene is possibly TRBD2 (5 bases). This CDR3 is built from 12 residues. V gave up 4 bases and J gave up 10 bases, with 12 bases separating them. Looked up from germline, CDR1 is SGHDT and CDR2 is YYEEEE.

This clonotype was counted many times. The chain combines TRBV7-2 with TRBJ2-1, with D perhaps TRBD1 (5 bases). CDR1 SGHTA and CDR2 FQGNSA come from the germline V gene. V was pared by 2 bases and J by 1 base, with 12 bases between. This CDR3 is built from 16 residues. This CDR3 reads CASSLYRTPSYNEQFF. The CDR3 DNA is TGTGCCAGCAGCTTATATAGGACACCGTCCTACAATGAGCAGTTCTTC. Using reference TRBV7-2 and TRBJ2-1 for the parts outside the CDR3, the full variable domain is GAGVSQSPSNKVTEKGKDVELRCDPISGHTALYWYRQSLGQGLEFLIYFQGNSAPDKSGLPSDRFSAERTGGSVSTLTIQRTQQEDSAVYLCASSLYRTPSYNEQFFGPGTRLTVL.

This clonotype has more than one count but fewer than ten. The V and J genes are TRBV25-1 and TRBJ2-3, with D perhaps matching TRBD1 (6 bases). The CDR3 totals 18 residues. V was cut by 1 base and J by 1 base, with 18 bases left in between. Germline V lookup: CDR1 MGHDK, CDR2 SYGVNS. The CDR3, as DNA: TGTGCCAGCAGTGAATGGCCATACCGGGACACTCGCACAGATACGCAGTATTTT. Its translation: CASSEWPYRDTRTDTQYF.

Many counts were recorded for this clonotype. The chain couples TRBV20-1 to TRBJ1-1; D may be TRBD1 (5 bases). The CDR3 contains 11 residues. V was cut by 3 bases and J by 7 bases, with 9 bases left in between. Germline-derived CDR1 and CDR2 are DFQATT and SNEGSKA (reference sequence). The CDR3 spells CSASTGDEAFF. The DNA for the CDR3 is TGCAGTGCTAGTACGGGGGATGAAGCTTTCTTT.

This clonotype was counted at least ten times. The chain uses TRBV20-1 and TRBJ1-6, with 8 bases matching TRBD1. CDR3 size: 17 residues. The junction had 9 bases not matched to a gene; V was cut back by 5 bases and J by 0 bases. CDR1 is DFQATT and CDR2 is SNEGSKA in the germline V gene (reference sequence). CDR3 DNA sequence: TGCAGTGCTGGGGACAGGTCCCTTAGCTCCTATAATTCACCCCTCCACTTT. Its protein product is CSAGDRSLSSYNSPLHF.

This clonotype was counted many times. The genes are TRBV5-1 and TRBJ2-1; tentatively, D is TRBD2 (5 bases). This CDR3 spans 15 amino acids. V lost 1 base, J lost 3 bases, and 11 bases lay in between. In germline, CDR1 is SGHRS, CDR2 YFSETQ. CDR3 sequence reads: CASSLSGGRYNEQFF. Written as DNA, the CDR3 is TGCGCCAGCAGCTTGAGTGGCGGGCGCTACAATGAGCAGTTCTTC. The whole variable domain, filled in from reference TRBV5-1 and TRBJ2-1, reads KAGVTQTPRYLIKTRGQQVTLSCSPISGHRSVSWYQQTPGQGLQFLFEYFSETQRNKGNFPGRFSGRQFSNSRSEMNVSTLELGDSALYLCASSLSGGRYNEQFFGPGTRLTVL.

This clonotype has only a few counts. This chain uses TRBV6-6 with TRBJ1-1; no definite D call. This CDR3 has 11 residues. Trimming left V 5 bases short and J 10 bases short, with 11 bases between. Per germline, CDR1 MNHNY and CDR2 SVGAGI (reference sequence). The CDR3 here is CASSLGLRAFF. CDR3 nucleotide sequence: TGTGCCAGCAGTCTAGGTCTTCGAGCTTTCTTT.

This clonotype was picked up many times. The V and J genes are TRBV28 and TRBJ2-7; D unclear. Trimming shortened V by 6 bases and J by 4 bases, and 16 bases separated the two germline ends. This CDR3 is built from 14 residues. Looked up from germline, CDR1 is MDHEN and CDR2 is SYDVKM. CDR3 loop: CASSEPLGSYEQYF. DNA for the CDR3: TGTGCCAGCAGCGAGCCCCTGGGGTCGTACGAGCAGTACTTC.